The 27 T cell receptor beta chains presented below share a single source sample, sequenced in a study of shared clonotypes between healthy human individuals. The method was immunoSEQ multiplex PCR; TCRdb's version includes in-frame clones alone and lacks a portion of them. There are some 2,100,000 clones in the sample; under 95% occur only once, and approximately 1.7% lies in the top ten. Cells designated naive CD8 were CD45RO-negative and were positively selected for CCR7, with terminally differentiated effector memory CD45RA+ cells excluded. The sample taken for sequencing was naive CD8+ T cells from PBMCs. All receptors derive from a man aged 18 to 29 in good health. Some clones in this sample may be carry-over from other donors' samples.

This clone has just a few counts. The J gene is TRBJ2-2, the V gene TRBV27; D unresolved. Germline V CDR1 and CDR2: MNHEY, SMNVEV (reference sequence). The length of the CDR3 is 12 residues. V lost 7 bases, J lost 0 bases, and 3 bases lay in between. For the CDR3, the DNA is TGTGCCAGCACAACGAACACCGGGGAGCTGTTTTTT. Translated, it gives CASTTNTGELFF.

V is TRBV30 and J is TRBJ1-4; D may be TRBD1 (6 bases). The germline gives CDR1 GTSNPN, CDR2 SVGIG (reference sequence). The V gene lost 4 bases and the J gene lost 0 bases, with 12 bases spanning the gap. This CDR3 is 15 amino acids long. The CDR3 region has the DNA TGTGCCTGGATGTGGGGGGCAACAACTAATGAAAAACTGTTTTTT. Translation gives CAWMWGATTNEKLFF.

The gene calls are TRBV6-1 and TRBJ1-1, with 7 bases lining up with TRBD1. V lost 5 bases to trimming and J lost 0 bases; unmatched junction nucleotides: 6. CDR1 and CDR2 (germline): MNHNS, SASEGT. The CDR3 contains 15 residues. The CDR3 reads CASSPEQGMNTEAFF. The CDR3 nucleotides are TGTGCCAGCAGTCCTGAACAGGGGATGAACACTGAAGCTTTCTTT.

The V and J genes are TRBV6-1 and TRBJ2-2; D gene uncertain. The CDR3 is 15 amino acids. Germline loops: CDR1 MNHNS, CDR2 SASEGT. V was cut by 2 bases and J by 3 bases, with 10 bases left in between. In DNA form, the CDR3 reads TGTGCCAGCAGTGAATTTTGGGCGGACACCGGGGAGCTGTTTTTT. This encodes CASSEFWADTGELFF.

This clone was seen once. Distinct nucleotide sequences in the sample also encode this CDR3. The CDR3 spells CASSVVTSSYNEQFF. CDR3 DNA: TGTGCCAGCAGCGTAGTAACGAGCTCCTACAATGAGCAGTTCTTC. The rearrangement joins TRBV9 to TRBJ2-1; unclear D gene. Germline V CDR1 and CDR2: SGDLS, YYNGEE. This CDR3 has 15 amino acids. V was shortened by 0 bases and J by 0 bases, with 7 bases between the two germline ends. Full variable domain (remainder filled in from reference TRBV9 and TRBJ2-1): DSGVTQTPKHLITATGQRVTLRCSPRSGDLSVYWYQQSLDQGLQFLIQYYNGEERAKGNILERFSAQQFPDLHSELNLSSLELGDSALYFCASSVVTSSYNEQFFGPGTRLTVL.

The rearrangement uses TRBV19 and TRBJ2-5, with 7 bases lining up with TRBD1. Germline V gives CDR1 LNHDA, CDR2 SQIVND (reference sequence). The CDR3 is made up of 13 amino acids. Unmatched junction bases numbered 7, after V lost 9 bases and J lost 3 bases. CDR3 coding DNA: TGTGCCAGCGGGACAGACTTTGAAGAGACCCAGTACTTC. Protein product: CASGTDFEETQYF.

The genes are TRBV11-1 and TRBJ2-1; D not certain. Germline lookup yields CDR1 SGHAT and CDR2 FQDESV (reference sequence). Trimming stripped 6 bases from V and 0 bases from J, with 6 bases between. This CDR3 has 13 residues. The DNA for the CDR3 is TGTGCCAGCAGTTCGGACTCCTACAATGAGCAGTTCTTC. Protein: CASSSDSYNEQFF.

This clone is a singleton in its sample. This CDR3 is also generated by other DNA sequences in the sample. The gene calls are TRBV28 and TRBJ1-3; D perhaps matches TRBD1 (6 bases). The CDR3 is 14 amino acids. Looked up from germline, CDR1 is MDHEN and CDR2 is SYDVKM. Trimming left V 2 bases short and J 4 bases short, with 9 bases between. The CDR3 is CASSLGTQGNTIYF. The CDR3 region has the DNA TGTGCCAGCAGTTTAGGGACACAGGGAAACACCATATATTTT.

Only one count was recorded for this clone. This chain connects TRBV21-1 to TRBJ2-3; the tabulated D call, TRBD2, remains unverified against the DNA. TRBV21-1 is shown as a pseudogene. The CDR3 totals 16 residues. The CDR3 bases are TGTGCCAGCAGCAAAGCATCCAGCGGGAGGGCATATACGCAGTATTTT. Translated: CASSKASSGRAYTQYF.

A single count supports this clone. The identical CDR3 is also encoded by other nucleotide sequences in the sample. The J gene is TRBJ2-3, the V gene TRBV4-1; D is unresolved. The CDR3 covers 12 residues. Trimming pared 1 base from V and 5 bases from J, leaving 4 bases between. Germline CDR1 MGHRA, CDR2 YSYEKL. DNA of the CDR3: TGCGCCAGCAGCCAAGTGGTAGATACGCAGTATTTT. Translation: CASSQVVDTQYF.

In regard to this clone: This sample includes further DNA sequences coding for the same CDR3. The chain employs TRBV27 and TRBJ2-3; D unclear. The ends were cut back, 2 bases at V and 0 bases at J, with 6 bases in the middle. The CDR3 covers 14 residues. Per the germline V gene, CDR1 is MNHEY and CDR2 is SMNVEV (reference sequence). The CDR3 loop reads CASSLLASTDTQYF. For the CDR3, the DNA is TGTGCCAGCAGTTTACTCGCTAGCACAGATACGCAGTATTTT.

The CDR3 spells CASSFWGRDTEAFF. CDR3 coding DNA: TGCGCCAGCAGCTTTTGGGGCCGGGACACTGAAGCTTTCTTT. The rearrangement links TRBV5-1 to TRBJ1-1; tentative D call: TRBD1 (5 bases). This CDR3 is 14 amino acids long. The ends were cut back, 2 bases at V and 3 bases at J, with 11 bases in the middle. Germline V gene data show CDR1 as SGHRS and CDR2 as YFSETQ.

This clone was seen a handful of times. In DNA, the CDR3 is TGTGCCAGCAGTGCGGGATTTTATGAAAAACTGTTTTTT. Protein: CASSAGFYEKLFF. The rearrangement joins TRBV27 to TRBJ1-4, with D hard to call. Germline-derived CDR1 and CDR2 are MNHEY and SMNVEV (reference sequence). There are 13 residues in the CDR3. Deletions cut 5 bases from V and 6 bases from J, with 10 bases between.

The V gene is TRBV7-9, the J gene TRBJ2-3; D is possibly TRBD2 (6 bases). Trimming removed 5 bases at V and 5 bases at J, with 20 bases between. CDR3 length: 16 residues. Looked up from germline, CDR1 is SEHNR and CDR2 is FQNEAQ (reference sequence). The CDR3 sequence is CASSPVSGGRRDTQYF. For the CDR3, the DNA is TGTGCCAGCAGCCCGGTATCCGGGGGAAGGAGAGATACGCAGTATTTT. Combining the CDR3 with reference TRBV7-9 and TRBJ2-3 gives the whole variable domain DTGVSQNPRHKITKRGQNVTFRCDPISEHNRLYWYRQTLGQGPEFLTYFQNEAQLEKSRLLSDRFSAERPKGSFSTLEIQRTEQGDSAMYLCASSPVSGGRRDTQYFGPGTRLTVL.

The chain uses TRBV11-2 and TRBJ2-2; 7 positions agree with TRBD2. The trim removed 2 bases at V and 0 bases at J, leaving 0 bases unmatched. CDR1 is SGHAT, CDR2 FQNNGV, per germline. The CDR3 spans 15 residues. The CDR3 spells CASSLRGANTGELFF. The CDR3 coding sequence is TGTGCCAGCAGCTTACGGGGGGCGAACACCGGGGAGCTGTTTTTT.

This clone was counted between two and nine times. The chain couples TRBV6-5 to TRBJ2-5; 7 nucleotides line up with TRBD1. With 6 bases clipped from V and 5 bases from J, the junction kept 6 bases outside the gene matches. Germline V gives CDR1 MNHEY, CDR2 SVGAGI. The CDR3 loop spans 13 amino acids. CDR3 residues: CASRSQGRETQYF. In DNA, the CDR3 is TGTGCCAGCAGATCACAGGGGCGGGAGACCCAGTACTTC.

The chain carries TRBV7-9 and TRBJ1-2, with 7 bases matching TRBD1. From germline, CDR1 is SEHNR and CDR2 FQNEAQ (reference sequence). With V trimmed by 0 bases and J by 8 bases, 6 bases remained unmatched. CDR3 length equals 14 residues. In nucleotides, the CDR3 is TGTGCCAGCAGCTTAGCCCCGACAGGGACCGGCTACACCTTC. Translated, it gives CASSLAPTGTGYTF.

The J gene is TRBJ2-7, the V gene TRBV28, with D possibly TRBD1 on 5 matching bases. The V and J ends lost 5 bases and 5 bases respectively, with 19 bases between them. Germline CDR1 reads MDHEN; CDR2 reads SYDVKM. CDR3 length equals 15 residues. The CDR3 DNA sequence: TGTGCCAGCAGTGTCCCGAGACAGCTTGTCCACGAGCAGTACTTC. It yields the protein CASSVPRQLVHEQYF.

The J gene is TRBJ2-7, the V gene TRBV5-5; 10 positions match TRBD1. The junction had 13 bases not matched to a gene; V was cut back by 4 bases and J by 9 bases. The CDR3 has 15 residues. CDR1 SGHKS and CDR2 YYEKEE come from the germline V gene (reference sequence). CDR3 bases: TGTGCCAGCAGCCCGAGGGGACAGGGGCCGGGCGGGCAGTACTTC. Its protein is CASSPRGQGPGGQYF.

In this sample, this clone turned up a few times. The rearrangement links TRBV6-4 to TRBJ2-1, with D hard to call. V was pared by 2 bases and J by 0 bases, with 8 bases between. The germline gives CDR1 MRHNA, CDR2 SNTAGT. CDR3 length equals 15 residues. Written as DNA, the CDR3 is TGTGCCAGCAGTGACGAATATAGCTCCTACAATGAGCAGTTCTTC. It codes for CASSDEYSSYNEQFF.

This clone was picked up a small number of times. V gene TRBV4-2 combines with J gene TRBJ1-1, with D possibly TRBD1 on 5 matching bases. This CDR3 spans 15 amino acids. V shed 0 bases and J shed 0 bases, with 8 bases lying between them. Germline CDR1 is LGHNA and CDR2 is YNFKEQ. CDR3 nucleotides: TGTGCCAGCAGCCAAGAGGAAGGGGTGAACACTGAAGCTTTCTTT. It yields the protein CASSQEEGVNTEAFF.

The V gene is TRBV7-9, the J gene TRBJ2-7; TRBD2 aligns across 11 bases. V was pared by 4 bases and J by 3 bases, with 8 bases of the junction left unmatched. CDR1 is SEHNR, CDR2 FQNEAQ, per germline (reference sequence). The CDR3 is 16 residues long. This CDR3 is CASSSSVLAGVYEQYF. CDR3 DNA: TGTGCCAGCAGCTCTAGCGTACTAGCGGGAGTCTACGAGCAGTACTTC.

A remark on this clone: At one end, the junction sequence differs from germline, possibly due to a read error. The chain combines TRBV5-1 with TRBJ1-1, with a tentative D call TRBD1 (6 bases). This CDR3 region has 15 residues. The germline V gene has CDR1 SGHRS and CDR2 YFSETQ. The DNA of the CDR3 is TGCGCCAGCAGCGTATACACCGGGACAAACATTGAAGCTTTCTTT. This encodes CASSVYTGTNIEAFF.

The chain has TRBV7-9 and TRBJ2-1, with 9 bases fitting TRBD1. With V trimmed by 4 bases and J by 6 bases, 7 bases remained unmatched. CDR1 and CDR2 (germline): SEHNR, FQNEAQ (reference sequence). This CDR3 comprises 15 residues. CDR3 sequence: CASSSPGTGSNEQFF. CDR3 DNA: TGTGCCAGCAGCTCTCCCGGGACAGGGTCCAATGAGCAGTTCTTC.

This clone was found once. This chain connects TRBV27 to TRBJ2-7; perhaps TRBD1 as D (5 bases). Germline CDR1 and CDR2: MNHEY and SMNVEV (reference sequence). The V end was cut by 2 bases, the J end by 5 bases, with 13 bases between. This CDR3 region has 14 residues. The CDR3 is CASSLSRVLDEQYF. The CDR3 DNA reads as TGTGCCAGCAGTTTAAGCAGGGTACTCGACGAGCAGTACTTC.

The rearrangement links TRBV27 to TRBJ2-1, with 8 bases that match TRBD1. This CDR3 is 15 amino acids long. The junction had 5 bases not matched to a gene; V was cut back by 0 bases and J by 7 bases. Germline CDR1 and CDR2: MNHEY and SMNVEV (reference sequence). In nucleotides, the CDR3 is TGTGCCAGCAGTTTATCTGGACAGGGAGAGAATGAGCAGTTCTTC. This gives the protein CASSLSGQGENEQFF.

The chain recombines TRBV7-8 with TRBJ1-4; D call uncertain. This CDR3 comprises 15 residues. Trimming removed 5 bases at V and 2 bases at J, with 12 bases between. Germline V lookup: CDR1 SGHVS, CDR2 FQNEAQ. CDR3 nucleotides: TGTGCCAGCAGCACCCGGACCGCGACTAATGAAAAACTGTTTTTT. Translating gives CASSTRTATNEKLFF.